This T cell receptor beta chain comes out of a study of blood T cells in healthy people across ages. Study-wide results and limits: Roughly linearly, TCR beta diversity per million T cells fell as age increased. When one million T cells were used, diversity estimates were thought to be underestimates.

The CDR3 has 15 amino acids. Germline lookup yields CDR1 SGHRS and CDR2 YFSETQ. The people who gave samples were healthy Caucasians from Russia, aged roughly 6 to 100. This clonotype was counted many times. Its antigen is still unknown. A read error may account for a junction end that differs from germline. A second PCR, run for about 7 to 11 cycles, used a sample-barcoded 5' primer plus a J-beta primer mix. TCRdb reprocessed the 5' RACE reads via MiXCR and lists one record per CDR3 protein. The table has 1.5 million to 1.9 million distinct CDR3 sequences, 35% to 45% seen once. This receptor was obtained from a woman between 18 and 29 years old in good health. The source material was blood. V is TRBV5-1 and J is TRBJ2-1; 8 bases map to TRBD2. DNA for the CDR3: TGTGCCAGCAGCTTTGGACTAGCAGATTACAATGAGCAGTTCTTC. Translating it yields CASSFGLADYNEQFF.